The 18 T cell receptor beta chains presented below share a single source sample, sequenced in a study of OX40 agonist ivuxolimab in advanced cancers. Assay: immunoSEQ multiplex PCR; the TCRdb copy retains only in-frame clones and omits some. The repertoire has fewer than 15,000 clones, more than 75% of them found once; the top ten carry 45% to 50%. The sample here was CD4+ or CD8+ T cells sorted from blood, taken in a trial of the OX40 agonist ivuxolimab. The receptor set was obtained from an adult with an advanced solid tumor such as melanoma, head and neck, liver or kidney cancer.

The chain carries TRBV7-9 and TRBJ1-1, with D hard to call. CDR3 size: 11 residues. V lost 5 bases and J 1 base, leaving 2 bases between the germline ends. CDR1 is SEHNR, CDR2 FQNEAQ, per germline (reference sequence). CDR3: CASSQNTEAFF. CDR3 coding DNA: TGTGCCAGCAGCCAGAACACTGAAGCTTTCTTT.

The chain couples TRBV19 to TRBJ1-1; 12 positions agree with TRBD1. There are 17 residues in the CDR3. The germline V gene encodes CDR1 LNHDA and CDR2 SQIVND (reference sequence). Trimming took 6 bases from V and 3 from J; bases not matched to a gene: 11. CDR3 loop: CASSPGQGAFRDTEAFF. The CDR3 bases are TGTGCCAGTAGCCCGGGACAGGGGGCGTTTCGGGACACTGAAGCTTTCTTT.

The rearrangement joins TRBV7-3 to TRBJ2-3, with 8 nucleotides matching TRBD2. The ends lost 5 bases at V and 4 bases at J; junction bases unmatched: 5. CDR1 and CDR2 from the germline V gene are SGHTA and FQGTGA. The CDR3 spans 14 residues. In DNA, the CDR3 is TGTGCCAGCAGCCGGGGCGGGGGGCCAGATACGCAGTATTTT. This encodes CASSRGGGPDTQYF.

This chain uses TRBV6-1 with TRBJ2-1, with unresolved D. V dropped 8 bases and J dropped 7 bases, with 9 bases sitting between them. The CDR3 runs to 11 residues. The V gene's germline CDR1 is MNHNS and CDR2 SASEGT. CDR3 nucleotides: TGTGCCAGCCGCGTAGGTAATGAGCAGTTCTTC. Translating it yields CASRVGNEQFF.

This rearrangement joins TRBV29-1 to TRBJ2-5; 9 positions agree with TRBD2. Germline V CDR1 and CDR2: SQVTM, ANQGSEA. This CDR3 contains 16 residues. The V segment lost 0 bases and the J segment 1 base; nucleotides outside the gene matches: 6. The CDR3 reads CSVEESSGRPQETQYF. The CDR3 DNA reads TGCAGCGTTGAAGAGAGTAGCGGGAGACCCCAAGAGACCCAGTACTTC.

This clone was detected a few times. The CDR3 DNA reads as TGTGCCAGCAGTGAATACGGACAGGAACAAGAGACCCAGTACTTC. Protein product: CASSEYGQEQETQYF. The V call is TRBV25-1, the J call TRBJ2-5, with 7 positions matching TRBD1. Germline V lookup: CDR1 MGHDK, CDR2 SYGVNS. CDR3 length: 15 amino acids. Trimming cost V 0 bases and J 2 bases; bases outside gene matches: 3. Together with reference TRBV25-1 and TRBJ2-5, the CDR3 gives the full variable domain: EADIYQTPRYLVIGTGKKITLECSQTMGHDKMYWYQQDPGMELHLIHYSYGVNSTEKGDLSSESTVSRIRTEHFPLTLESARPSHTSQYLCASSEYGQEQETQYFGPGTRLLVL.

The chain couples TRBV7-9 to TRBJ2-2; D unresolved. V was shortened by 4 bases and J by 2 bases, with 5 bases between the two germline ends. Germline V lookup: CDR1 SEHNR, CDR2 FQNEAQ (reference sequence). The length of the CDR3 is 13 residues. The CDR3: CASSSLNTGELFF. The CDR3 DNA reads as TGTGCCAGCAGCTCCTTAAACACCGGGGAGCTGTTTTTT.

The chain couples TRBV6-6 to TRBJ1-4, with D uncertain. Germline V gene data show CDR1 as MNHNY and CDR2 as SVGAGI (reference sequence). This CDR3 has 13 residues. V was clipped by 10 bases and J by 0 bases, with 9 bases between them. The CDR3 sequence is CATRGPTNEKLFF. CDR3 bases: TGTGCCACCCGGGGTCCAACTAATGAAAAACTGTTTTTT.

The V and J genes are TRBV6-5 and TRBJ2-1; possible D gene TRBD2, 6 bases. Trimming took 2 bases from V and 3 from J, leaving 8 bases between them. Germline V gene data show CDR1 as MNHEY and CDR2 as SVGAGI. The CDR3 spans 14 residues. Here the CDR3 reads CASSYPGLYNEQFF. The CDR3 bases are TGTGCCAGCAGTTACCCGGGACTCTACAATGAGCAGTTCTTC.

This clone appeared a single time. The rearrangement uses TRBV28 and TRBJ1-5; no reliable D call. Trimming cost V 6 bases and J 1 base, with 13 bases left between them. The CDR3 contains 15 residues. Germline V lookup: CDR1 MDHEN, CDR2 SYDVKM. CDR3 region: CASSPPELSNQPQHF. The CDR3 DNA reads as TGTGCCAGCAGCCCCCCCGAGTTGAGCAATCAGCCCCAGCATTTT.

This sequence joins TRBV7-6 and TRBJ1-5, with no clear D. The germline V gene has CDR1 SGHVS and CDR2 FNYEAQ. The CDR3 contains 16 residues. Trimming shortened V by 5 bases and J by 0 bases, and 14 bases separated the two germline ends. This chain's CDR3 is CASSPPTLDSNQPQHF. In nucleotides, the CDR3 is TGTGCCAGCAGCCCGCCGACACTTGATAGCAATCAGCCCCAGCATTTT.

V usage is TRBV29-1 and J usage is TRBJ2-7, with 7 bases that match TRBD2. Germline CDR1 is SQVTM and CDR2 is ANQGSEA. Germline trimming cut 5 bases from V and 2 bases from J; bases unmatched to any gene: 6. The CDR3 contains 13 residues. This chain's CDR3 is CSVRASGTYEQYF. CDR3 in DNA: TGCAGCGTTCGGGCTAGCGGTACCTACGAGCAGTACTTC.

The CDR3 nucleotides read TGTGCCAGTATTCCTCGGGGGACAGCGAACACCGGGGAGCTGTTTTTT. Amino acids: CASIPRGTANTGELFF. The chain recombines TRBV19 with TRBJ2-2; perhaps TRBD1 as D (7 bases). This CDR3 is 16 amino acids long. The ends were cut back, 7 bases at V and 0 bases at J, with 15 bases in the middle. CDR1 is LNHDA and CDR2 is SQIVND in the germline V gene (reference sequence).

The V and J genes are TRBV9 and TRBJ2-5, with D perhaps being TRBD1 or TRBD2 (5 bases each). CDR1 and CDR2 (germline): SGDLS, YYNGEE. Trimming removed 3 bases at V and 4 bases at J, with 10 bases between. CDR3 length equals 13 residues. The CDR3 is CASSGGWLETQYF. The CDR3 nucleotides are TGTGCCAGCAGCGGGGGGTGGCTAGAGACCCAGTACTTC.

This clone is a singleton in its sample. This chain connects TRBV11-3 to TRBJ2-2; D remains unclear. The CDR3 sequence is 14 residues long. The germline gives CDR1 SGHNT, CDR2 YENEEA. Trimming shortened V by 4 bases and J by 2 bases, and 8 bases separated the two germline ends. CDR3 residues: CASSSTSNTGELFF. The CDR3 nucleotides read TGTGCCAGCAGCTCGACATCTAACACCGGGGAGCTGTTTTTT.

The chain uses TRBV11-2 and TRBJ2-1, with 7 bases aligning to TRBD2. Germline-derived CDR1 and CDR2 are SGHAT and FQNNGV. With 3 bases clipped from V and 5 bases from J, the junction kept 7 bases outside the gene matches. The CDR3 length is 15 residues. CDR3 sequence reads: CASSFQLARDNEQFF. In DNA, the CDR3 is TGTGCCAGCAGCTTTCAACTAGCGAGAGACAATGAGCAGTTCTTC.

This chain links TRBV14 with TRBJ2-5; unclear D gene. This CDR3 region has 14 residues. V dropped 1 base and J dropped 4 bases, with 10 bases sitting between them. CDR1 and CDR2 from the germline V gene are SGHDN and FVKESK. CDR3 in DNA: TGTGCCAGCAGCCAAGGCAGGTTAGCAGAGACCCAGTACTTC. Translating it yields CASSQGRLAETQYF.

This rearrangement joins TRBV14 to TRBJ2-1; no definite D call. Germline V gene data show CDR1 as SGHDN and CDR2 as FVKESK. V lost 4 bases and J 2 bases, leaving 6 bases between the germline ends. The CDR3 totals 13 residues. The CDR3 DNA is TGTGCCAGCAGCCGGCAAACCTACAATGAGCAGTTCTTC. Residues: CASSRQTYNEQFF.